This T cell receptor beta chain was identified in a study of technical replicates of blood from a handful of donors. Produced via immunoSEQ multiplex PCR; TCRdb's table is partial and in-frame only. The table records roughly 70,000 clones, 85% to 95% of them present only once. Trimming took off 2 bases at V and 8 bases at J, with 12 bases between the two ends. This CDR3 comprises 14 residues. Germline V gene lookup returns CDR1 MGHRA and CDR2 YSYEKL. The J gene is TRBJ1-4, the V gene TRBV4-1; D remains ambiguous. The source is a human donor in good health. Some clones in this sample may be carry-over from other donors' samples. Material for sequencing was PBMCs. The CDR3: CASSQLNEREKLFF. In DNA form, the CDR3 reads TGCGCCAGCAGCCAATTAAACGAGCGCGAAAAACTGTTTTTT.